The 15 T cell receptor beta chains in this list originate from one sample, sequenced in a study of cytomegalovirus exposure and HLA in healthy donors. Primers included in the PCR were 60 Vbeta and 13 Jbeta primers. Generated by immunoSEQ multiplex PCR, the TCRdb table keeps only in-frame clones and is missing some. The table shows roughly 150,000 clones, with over 70% occurring only once. Sequenced input: PBMCs. These receptors were collected from a woman aged 18-35 years in good health and CMV-seronegative.

This sequence joins TRBV28 and TRBJ1-1; possible D gene TRBD1, 6 bases. The CDR3 runs 12 residues. Trimming stripped 6 bases from V and 12 bases from J, with 17 bases between. Germline V gives CDR1 MDHEN, CDR2 SYDVKM. CDR3 sequence: CASRELTGWTFF. The CDR3 nucleotides read TGTGCCAGCAGAGAGCTCACAGGGTGGACTTTCTTT.

The chain carries TRBV7-6 and TRBJ2-3, with 8 bases aligning to TRBD1. V lost 3 bases and J lost 0; bases outside the gene matches: 5. The CDR3 length is 16 residues. The germline CDR1 and CDR2 sequences are SGHVS and FNYEAQ. Here the CDR3 DNA reads TGTGCCAGCAGCTTGGGGACAGGAGCTAGCACAGATACGCAGTATTTT. Amino acids: CASSLGTGASTDTQYF.

The chain has TRBV2 and TRBJ2-3; 7 bases are shared with TRBD1. Germline CDR1 is SNHLY and CDR2 is FYNNEI. This CDR3 region has 15 residues. V trimming: 5 bases; J trimming: 2 bases; junction bases outside the gene matches: 7. The CDR3 spells CASSSRDRYTDTQYF. The CDR3 coding sequence is TGTGCCAGCAGTAGCCGGGACAGATACACAGATACGCAGTATTTT.

Worth noting for this clone: The conserved closing phenylalanine or tryptophan is absent in this CDR3, likely reflecting a read error. The J gene is TRBJ1-1, the V gene TRBV2; D is unclear. Trimming shortened V by 5 bases and J by 3 bases, and 7 bases separated the two germline ends. Germline-derived CDR1 and CDR2 are SNHLY and FYNNEI. The CDR3 consists of 12 residues. CDR3 amino acids: CASSTTDTEAFL. CDR3 sequence (DNA): TGTGCCAGCAGTACCACGGACACTGAAGCTTTCCTT.

V is TRBV5-4 and J is TRBJ2-3; 7 bases align to TRBD1. The V and J ends lost 2 bases and 2 bases, in that order; junction bases with no gene match: 5. Germline-derived CDR1 and CDR2 are SGHNT and YYREEE (reference sequence). This CDR3 is 15 amino acids long. CDR3 region: CASSLYTGATDTQYF. For the CDR3, the DNA is TGTGCCAGCAGCTTATATACAGGGGCCACAGATACGCAGTATTTT.

This chain uses TRBV6-5 with TRBJ2-2, with 9 bases fitting TRBD1. CDR1 MNHEY and CDR2 SVGAGI come from the germline V gene. After removal of 2 bases from V and 3 bases from J, the junction contained 4 bases not matched to a gene. The CDR3 has 16 residues. For the CDR3, the DNA is TGTGCCAGCAGTTACGTGGGACAGGGAGACACCGGGGAGCTGTTTTTT. Translation gives CASSYVGQGDTGELFF.

This CDR3 is CASSYQGQQNTEAFF. The CDR3 nucleotides read TGTGCCAGCAGTTACCAGGGACAGCAGAACACTGAAGCTTTCTTT. The chain is built from TRBV6-5 and TRBJ1-1; 7 bases are shared with TRBD1. J was trimmed by 1 base and V by 2 bases; bases with no gene match: 4. The CDR3 is made up of 15 amino acids. Germline V gene lookup returns CDR1 MNHEY and CDR2 SVGAGI.

The chain has TRBV5-4 and TRBJ2-2; 9 nucleotides align to TRBD1. The CDR3 consists of 14 residues. J gave up 7 bases and V 3 bases, and 4 bases lay outside the gene matches. CDR1 is SGHNT, CDR2 YYREEE, per germline (reference sequence). CDR3 amino acids: CASSSRDRDGELFF. In DNA form, the CDR3 reads TGTGCCAGCAGCTCCCGGGACAGGGACGGGGAGCTGTTTTTT. Filled out from reference TRBV5-4 and TRBJ2-2, the complete variable domain reads ETGVTQSPTHLIKTRGQQVTLRCSSQSGHNTVSWYQQALGQGPQFIFQYYREEENGRGNFPPRFSGLQFPNYSSELNVNALELDDSALYLCASSSRDRDGELFFGEGSRLTVL.

The chain employs TRBV5-1 and TRBJ2-3, with TRBD2 matching 8 bases. Germline CDR1 and CDR2: SGHRS and YFSETQ. This CDR3 region has 15 residues. V dropped 1 base and J dropped 2; count of bases not matched to a gene: 3. CDR3 coding DNA: TGCGCCAGCAGCTTGAGTGGACTAGCCACAGATACGCAGTATTTT. This codes for CASSLSGLATDTQYF.

The chain is built from TRBV6-5 and TRBJ2-3; a possible D gene is TRBD2 (5 bases). Per the germline V gene, CDR1 is MNHEY and CDR2 is SVGAGI. The CDR3 runs 14 residues. V was shortened by 2 bases and J by 1 base, with 7 bases between the two germline ends. CDR3 DNA sequence: TGTGCCAGCAGTTACGGACTCCGCACAGATACGCAGTATTTT. It specifies CASSYGLRTDTQYF.

The chain recombines TRBV7-9 with TRBJ1-1; 7 bases match TRBD1. Trimming took 3 bases from V and 4 from J; bases not matched to a gene: 5. This CDR3 spans 14 amino acids. CDR1 is SEHNR, CDR2 FQNEAQ, per germline (reference sequence). The CDR3 region is CASSFQGGSTEAFF. CDR3 DNA: TGTGCCAGCAGCTTCCAGGGGGGCTCCACTGAAGCTTTCTTT.

The rearrangement joins TRBV6-5 to TRBJ2-2; tentatively, D is TRBD2 (7 bases). Germline lookup yields CDR1 MNHEY and CDR2 SVGAGI. The CDR3 contains 16 residues. The ends were cut back, 0 bases at V and 5 bases at J, with 13 bases in the middle. In DNA form, the CDR3 reads TGTGCCAGCAGTTACTCGGCAGGGGAGGGAACCGGGGAGCTGTTTTTT. The encoded protein is CASSYSAGEGTGELFF.

The chain couples TRBV5-1 to TRBJ2-1; D possibly corresponds to TRBD2 (6 bases). Trimming removed 4 bases from V and 2 bases from J, with 13 bases in between. This CDR3 is built from 15 residues. CDR1 and CDR2 from the germline V gene are SGHRS and YFSETQ. CDR3 DNA: TGCGCCAGCAGCCCTCTTGGCGGGGCCTACAATGAGCAGTTCTTC. This gives the protein CASSPLGGAYNEQFF.

J is TRBJ2-5 and V is TRBV7-9; 7 nucleotides line up with TRBD2. The CDR3 spans 16 residues. With 0 bases clipped from V and 3 bases from J, the junction kept 7 bases outside the gene matches. Germline V CDR1 and CDR2: SEHNR, FQNEAQ (reference sequence). The CDR3: CASSLAPRLAKETQYF. The CDR3 coding sequence is TGTGCCAGCAGCTTAGCGCCCAGACTAGCTAAAGAGACCCAGTACTTC.

This clone was seen a single time. V and J are TRBV2 and TRBJ1-2; D might be TRBD1 (5 bases). Per germline, CDR1 SNHLY and CDR2 FYNNEI. The CDR3 covers 14 residues. Deletions cut 6 bases from V and 8 bases from J, with 19 bases between. The CDR3 nucleotides read TGTGCCAGCAGGCTAGACAGCGGGACTTGGGGCTACACCTTC. It codes for CASRLDSGTWGYTF. Full variable domain (missing parts from reference TRBV2 and TRBJ1-2): EPEVTQTPSHQVTQMGQEVILRCVPISNHLYFYWYRQILGQKVEFLVSFYNNEISEKSEIFDDQFSVERPDGSNFTLKIRSTKLEDSAMYFCASRLDSGTWGYTFGSGTRLTVV.